The T cell receptor beta chain described here comes from a study of cytomegalovirus exposure and HLA in healthy donors. The length of the CDR3 is 13 residues. V was clipped by 6 bases and J by 5 bases, with 14 bases between them. Germline CDR1 and CDR2: WSHSY and SAAADI. Both 60 Vbeta primers and 13 Jbeta primers went into the PCR. Only in-frame clones appear in the TCRdb table, and some are missing; sequencing was by immunoSEQ multiplex PCR. In the table there are roughly 120,000 clones, around three quarters of which are singletons. Specimen: PBMCs. The chain uses TRBV10-2 and TRBJ2-7, with D possibly TRBD1 on 6 matching bases. The receptor was isolated from a male donor in good health and CMV-seronegative. The CDR3 DNA is TGCGCCAGCAGCGAGGACAGCCTAAACGAGCAGTACTTC. Translating gives CASSEDSLNEQYF.